The table lists the clone carrying this T cell receptor (beta chain) with many counts. The sample comes from a study of neurological immune-mediated disorders. The CDR3 runs to 16 residues. The germline V and J ends were trimmed by 0 bases and 1 base, with 9 bases remaining between them. The germline gives CDR1 SGHAT, CDR2 FQNNGV. TCRdb recomputed calls from the 5' RACE reads with MiXCR, one row per CDR3 protein. This table holds about 55,000 distinct CDR3 sequences, approximately 4.1% found once. Unsorted libraries were generated from 2 million PBMCs held at -80 degrees C. The rearrangement uses TRBV11-2 and TRBJ1-4; D gene uncertain. The source of this sequence is a man aged 45-60 years with multiple sclerosis. The sample was PBMCs. The CDR3 bases are TGTGCCAGCAGCTTAGATTCCAGCCTAACTAATGAAAAACTGTTTTTT. It yields the protein CASSLDSSLTNEKLFF.